The 15 T cell receptor beta chains listed next were all sequenced from one sample in a study of early T cells in non-severe SARS-CoV-2 infection. TCRdb used MiXCR to reprocess the 5' RACE reads, holding one entry per CDR3 protein. The repertoire has about 23,000 distinct CDR3 sequences, 4.5% to 5.5% of them found once; the top ten carry about 10%. Sample: whole blood. The source of these receptors is an adult who was a healthcare worker with PCR-confirmed SARS-CoV-2 infection or an uninfected control (not recorded which).

This clonotype occurred many times. The chain uses TRBV27 and TRBJ2-3; TRBD2 agrees at 7 bases. This CDR3 comprises 17 residues. Trimming at V came to 5 bases and at J to 5 bases, leaving 16 bases not matched to a gene. The germline V gene encodes CDR1 MNHEY and CDR2 SMNVEV (reference sequence). CDR3 DNA sequence: TGTGCCAGCAGTCCCGGAAGAGGGAGGGAGGCAAGAGATACGCAGTATTTT. As protein: CASSPGRGREARDTQYF.

This clonotype was recorded many times. V and J are TRBV20-1 and TRBJ1-2, with TRBD1 matching 7 bases. The germline V gene encodes CDR1 DFQATT and CDR2 SNEGSKA (reference sequence). Trimming removed 0 bases from V and 4 bases from J; junction bases left unmatched: 11. The CDR3 sequence is 16 residues long. CDR3 sequence: CSARDLLTGRFYGYTF. For the CDR3, the DNA is TGCAGTGCTAGAGATCTATTGACAGGGAGATTCTATGGCTACACCTTC.

Within the sample, this clonotype is medium-sized (0.01 to 0.1%). This chain links TRBV19 with TRBJ2-1, with D possibly TRBD2 on 6 matching bases. The CDR3 extends over 15 amino acids. CDR1 LNHDA and CDR2 SQIVND come from the germline V gene (reference sequence). V dropped 3 bases and J dropped 4 bases, with 13 bases sitting between them. The CDR3, as DNA: TGTGCCAGTAGTATCCAGGGAGGTAGTTACAATGAGCAGTTCTTC. Amino acids: CASSIQGGSYNEQFF.

The table lists this clonotype with a few counts. This chain joins TRBV12-5 and TRBJ1-1, with D maybe TRBD1 (6 bases). The CDR3 is 16 amino acids. Germline CDR1 is LGHNT and CDR2 is FRNRAP. Trimming cost V 7 bases and J 0 bases, with 18 bases left between them. The DNA of the CDR3 is TGTGCTAGTGTTAATCGGGACAACCTTCTGAACACTGAAGCTTTCTTT. Its protein is CASVNRDNLLNTEAFF.

The chain is built from TRBV28 and TRBJ2-6; maybe TRBD1 (6 bases). Germline assignment: CDR1 MDHEN and CDR2 SYDVKM. V shed 6 bases and J shed 2 bases, with 8 bases lying between them. The CDR3 totals 14 residues. The CDR3 loop is CASRQGTGANVLTF. In nucleotides, the CDR3 is TGTGCCAGCAGACAGGGAACTGGGGCCAACGTCCTGACTTTC. Full variable domain (missing parts from reference TRBV28 and TRBJ2-6): DVKVTQSSRYLVKRTGEKVFLECVQDMDHENMFWYRQDPGLGLRLIYFSYDVKMKEKGDIPEGYSVSREKKERFSLILESASTNQTSMYLCASRQGTGANVLTFGAGSRLTVL.

The chain has TRBV7-2 and TRBJ2-1; D gene unclear. The CDR3 length is 13 residues. The V end was cut by 3 bases, the J end by 9 bases, with 12 bases between. Germline assignment: CDR1 SGHTA and CDR2 FQGNSA. In DNA form, the CDR3 reads TGTGCCAGCAGCTTCATTCGGAGCGCTGAGCAGTTCTTC. It yields the protein CASSFIRSAEQFF.

The chain uses TRBV7-2 and TRBJ1-1; the D gene is possibly TRBD1 (6 bases). CDR1 is SGHTA, CDR2 FQGNSA, per germline. This CDR3 comprises 17 residues. V was shortened by 0 bases and J by 6 bases, with 20 bases between the two germline ends. CDR3 protein: CASSLAGRGGSYPEAFF. For the CDR3, the DNA is TGTGCCAGCAGCTTAGCAGGCAGGGGAGGGTCATACCCTGAAGCTTTCTTT.

This clonotype was recorded many times. This chain uses TRBV7-8 with TRBJ1-2; 8 bases match TRBD1. Germline-derived CDR1 and CDR2 are SGHVS and FQNEAQ. The CDR3 is made up of 13 amino acids. Losses at the gene ends were 5 bases for V and 7 bases for J; bases not matched to a gene: 6. The CDR3 DNA reads TGTGCCAGCAGCCCGGACAGGGTCGCTGGCTACACCTTC. Amino acid sequence: CASSPDRVAGYTF. Full variable domain (remainder filled in from reference TRBV7-8 and TRBJ1-2): GAGVSQSPRYKVAKRGQDVALRCDPISGHVSLFWYQQALGQGPEFLTYFQNEAQLDKSGLPSDRFFAERPEGSVSTLKIQRTQQEDSAVYLCASSPDRVAGYTFGSGTRLTVV.

This clonotype was found many times. The chain carries TRBV5-1 and TRBJ2-3, with D perhaps matching TRBD2 (6 bases). Per germline, CDR1 SGHRS and CDR2 YFSETQ. Trimming pared 6 bases from V and 13 bases from J, leaving 18 bases between. CDR3 length: 12 residues. The CDR3 loop reads CASNLAEGHKYF. As DNA, the CDR3 is TGCGCCAGCAACCTCGCGGAGGGCCATAAGTATTTT.

This clonotype is categorized as large. The chain is built from TRBV20-1 and TRBJ2-5, with 9 bases identical to TRBD1. The CDR3 covers 13 residues. V shed 6 bases, J shed 5 bases, and the junction held 7 bases outside the gene matches. Germline-derived CDR1 and CDR2 are DFQATT and SNEGSKA (reference sequence). The CDR3 DNA follows: TGCAGTGCCTTACAGGGGGCGCCTGAGACCCAGTACTTC. Amino acids: CSALQGAPETQYF.

Ten or more counts support this clonotype. The chain employs TRBV3-1 and TRBJ1-1; D remains ambiguous. With 3 bases removed from V and 6 bases from J, the gap between germline ends came to 8 bases. Germline CDR1 reads LGHDT; CDR2 reads YNNKEL (reference sequence). The CDR3 consists of 12 residues. CDR3 region: CASSHGGPEAFF. CDR3 in DNA: TGTGCCAGCAGCCATGGAGGGCCTGAAGCTTTCTTT.

This clonotype came up a few times. The chain uses TRBV28 and TRBJ1-2; 8 nucleotides align to TRBD1. V shed 3 bases and J 8 bases; nucleotides not matched to a gene: 8. CDR1 and CDR2 (germline): MDHEN, SYDVKM. The CDR3 sequence is 14 residues long. CDR3 sequence (DNA): TGTGCCAGCAGTTTTACCCAGGGGGCGGGAGGCTACACCTTC. This gives the protein CASSFTQGAGGYTF.

The sample holds many counts of this clonotype. The rearrangement links TRBV12-3 or TRBV12-4 to TRBJ2-1; 11 positions match TRBD2. The V and J ends lost 6 bases and 1 base, in that order; junction bases with no gene match: 5. The CDR3 spans 16 residues. This chain's CDR3 is CASRALAGVSYNEQFF. The CDR3 DNA follows: TGTGCCAGCAGGGCACTAGCGGGAGTATCCTACAATGAGCAGTTCTTC.

This clonotype was detected ten times or more. The rearrangement links TRBV15 to TRBJ2-1, with 9 bases matching TRBD2. Trimming cost V 5 bases and J 9 bases; bases outside gene matches: 11. The germline gives CDR1 LNHNV, CDR2 YYDKDF (reference sequence). This CDR3 region has 15 residues. CDR3 residues: CATSPLAGGVGEQFF. CDR3 DNA: TGTGCCACCAGCCCCCTTGCGGGAGGGGTCGGTGAGCAGTTCTTC. The variable domain in full, with the rest retrieved from reference TRBV15 and TRBJ2-1, is DAMVIQNPRYQVTQFGKPVTLSCSQTLNHNVMYWYQQKSSQAPKLLFHYYDKDFNNEADTPDNFQSRRPNTSFCFLDIRSPGLGDTAMYLCATSPLAGGVGEQFFGPGTRLTVL.

This clonotype was observed at least ten times. The chain couples TRBV6-5 to TRBJ1-1, with D possibly being TRBD1 (5 bases). CDR1 and CDR2 from the germline V gene are MNHEY and SVGAGI. Deletions cut 5 bases from V and 3 bases from J, with 13 bases between. The CDR3 runs 14 residues. The DNA of the CDR3 is TGTGCCAGCAGTCACTGGGACTTTGACACTGAAGCTTTCTTT. It specifies CASSHWDFDTEAFF.